The 2 T cell receptor beta chains in this list originate from one sample, sequenced in a study of CD8+ T cells in alopecia areata. Extracted RNA was reverse transcribed into cDNA, the sequencing template. The repertoire was sequenced with immunoSEQ multiplex PCR; TCRdb's copy has only in-frame clones and lacks some. This sample has 70,000 or so clones, with 29% found just once. Treatment meaning: oral pan-JAK inhibitor, 5-10 mg twice daily. The sequencing used CD8+ T cells sorted from blood, collected at week 4, from a patient treated with tofacitinib. These receptors all stem from a human donor with alopecia areata.

The rearrangement uses TRBV29-1 and TRBJ1-1, with D hard to call. The CDR3 length is 15 residues. Looked up from germline, CDR1 is SQVTM and CDR2 is ANQGSEA. The V gene lost 1 base and the J gene lost 4 bases, with 16 bases spanning the gap. CDR3 sequence reads: CSVEGLSAVGTEAFF. CDR3 bases: TGCAGCGTTGAAGGTCTCAGTGCGGTGGGCACTGAAGCTTTCTTT.

The chain links TRBV9 to TRBJ2-1, with unresolved D. The germline V and J ends were trimmed by 4 bases and 9 bases, with 8 bases remaining between them. Per germline, CDR1 SGDLS and CDR2 YYNGEE. The length of the CDR3 is 11 residues. CDR3 nucleotide sequence: TGTGCCAGCAGCAAGGGCGGTGAGCAGTTCTTC. As protein: CASSKGGEQFF.